This TCR beta chain was recovered during a study of cytomegalovirus exposure and HLA in healthy donors. The PCR used 60 Vbeta and 13 Jbeta primers. Repertoires were generated with immunoSEQ multiplex PCR, while TCRdb's copy carries only in-frame clones and drops some. The sample contains over 90,000 clones, 64% of which appear only once. This clone was seen a handful of times. The antigen is unknown. Trimming removed 4 bases at V and 3 bases at J, with 8 bases between. The CDR3 totals 12 residues. CDR1 and CDR2 (germline): SGHDT, YYEEEE. Donors showed nominal health when sampled, although they likely had unrecorded immune exposures. Study-wide results and caveats: An analysis done earlier found most TCR beta V segments productive about 87% or about 30% of the time. Certain sequence variants were highly shared and formed a cluster, and this cluster was likely a sequencing artifact.

The clonotype was recovered from a man in his fifties or sixties in good health and CMV-seronegative. The chain couples TRBV5-6 to TRBJ2-7; D remains ambiguous. Sequencing was carried out using PBMCs. The CDR3 nucleotides read TGTGCCAGCAGCCGCACGGTCTACGAGCAGTACTTC. It codes for CASSRTVYEQYF.